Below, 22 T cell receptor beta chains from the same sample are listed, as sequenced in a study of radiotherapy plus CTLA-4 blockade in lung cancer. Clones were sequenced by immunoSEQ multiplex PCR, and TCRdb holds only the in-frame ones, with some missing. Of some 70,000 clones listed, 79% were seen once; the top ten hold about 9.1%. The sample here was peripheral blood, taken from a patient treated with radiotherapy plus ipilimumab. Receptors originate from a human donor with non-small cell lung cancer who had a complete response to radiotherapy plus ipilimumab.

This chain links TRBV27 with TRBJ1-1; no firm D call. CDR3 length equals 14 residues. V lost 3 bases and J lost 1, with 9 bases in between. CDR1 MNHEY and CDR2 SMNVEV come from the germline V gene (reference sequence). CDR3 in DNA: TGTGCCAGCAGTTTCGGGTACGGGAACACTGAAGCTTTCTTT. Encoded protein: CASSFGYGNTEAFF.

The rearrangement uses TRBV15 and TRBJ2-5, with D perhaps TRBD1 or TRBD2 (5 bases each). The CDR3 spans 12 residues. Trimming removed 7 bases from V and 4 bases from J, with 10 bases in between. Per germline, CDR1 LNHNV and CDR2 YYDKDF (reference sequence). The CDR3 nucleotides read TGTGCCACCACCAGGGACGGAGAGACCCAGTACTTC. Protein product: CATTRDGETQYF.

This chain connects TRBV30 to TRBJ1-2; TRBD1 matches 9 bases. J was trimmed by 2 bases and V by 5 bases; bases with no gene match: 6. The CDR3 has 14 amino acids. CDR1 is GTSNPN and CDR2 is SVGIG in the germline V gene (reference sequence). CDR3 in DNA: TGTGCCTGGTCCCTGGGACAGGGAAACTATGGCTACACCTTC. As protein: CAWSLGQGNYGYTF.

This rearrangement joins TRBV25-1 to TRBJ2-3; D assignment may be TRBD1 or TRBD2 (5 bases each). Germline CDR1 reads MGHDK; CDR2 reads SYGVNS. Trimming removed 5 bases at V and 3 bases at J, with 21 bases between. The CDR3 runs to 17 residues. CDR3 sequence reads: CASSPSFWGSGTDTQYF. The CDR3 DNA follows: TGTGCCAGCAGTCCTTCATTTTGGGGGAGTGGAACAGATACGCAGTATTTT.

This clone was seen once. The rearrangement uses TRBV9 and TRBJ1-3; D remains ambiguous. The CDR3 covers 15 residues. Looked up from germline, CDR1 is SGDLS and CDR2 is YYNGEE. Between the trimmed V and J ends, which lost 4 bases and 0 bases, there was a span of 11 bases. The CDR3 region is CASSPRESSGNTIYF. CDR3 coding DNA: TGTGCCAGCAGCCCCCGGGAGTCCTCTGGAAACACCATATATTTT. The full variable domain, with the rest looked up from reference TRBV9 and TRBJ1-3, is DSGVTQTPKHLITATGQRVTLRCSPRSGDLSVYWYQQSLDQGLQFLIQYYNGEERAKGNILERFSAQQFPDLHSELNLSSLELGDSALYFCASSPRESSGNTIYFGEGSWLTVV.

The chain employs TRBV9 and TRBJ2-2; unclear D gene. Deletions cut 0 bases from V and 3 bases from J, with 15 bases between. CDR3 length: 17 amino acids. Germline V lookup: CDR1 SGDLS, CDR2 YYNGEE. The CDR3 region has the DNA TGTGCCAGCAGCGTAGATTCCGGCCGAAGGGACACCGGGGAGCTGTTTTTT. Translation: CASSVDSGRRDTGELFF.

The CDR3 coding sequence is TGTGCCAGTAGTGACCCCGGGACAGGGCACACCGGGGAGCTGTTTTTT. The encoded protein is CASSDPGTGHTGELFF. The chain recombines TRBV19 with TRBJ2-2; 9 positions agree with TRBD1. J was trimmed by 3 bases and V by 5 bases; bases with no gene match: 7. Germline-derived CDR1 and CDR2 are LNHDA and SQIVND (reference sequence). The CDR3 runs to 16 residues.

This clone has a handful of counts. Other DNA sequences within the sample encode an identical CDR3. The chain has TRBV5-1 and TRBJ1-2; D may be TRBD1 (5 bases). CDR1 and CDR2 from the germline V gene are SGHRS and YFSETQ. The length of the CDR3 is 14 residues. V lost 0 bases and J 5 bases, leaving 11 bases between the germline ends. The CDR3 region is CASSLEQGRYGYTF. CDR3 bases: TGCGCCAGCAGCTTGGAGCAGGGAAGGTATGGCTACACCTTC.

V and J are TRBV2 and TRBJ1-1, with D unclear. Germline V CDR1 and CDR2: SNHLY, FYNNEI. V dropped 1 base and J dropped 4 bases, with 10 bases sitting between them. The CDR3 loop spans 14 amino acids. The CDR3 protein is CASSEGKGSTEAFF. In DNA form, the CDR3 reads TGTGCCAGCAGTGAAGGCAAAGGGAGCACTGAAGCTTTCTTT.

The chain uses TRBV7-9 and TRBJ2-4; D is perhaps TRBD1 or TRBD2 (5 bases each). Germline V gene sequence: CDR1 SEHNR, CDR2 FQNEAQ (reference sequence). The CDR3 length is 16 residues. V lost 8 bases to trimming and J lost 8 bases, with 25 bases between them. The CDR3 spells CASSGITPGLKDIQYF. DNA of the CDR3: TGTGCCAGCTCAGGGATCACCCCGGGGCTTAAAGACATTCAGTACTTC.

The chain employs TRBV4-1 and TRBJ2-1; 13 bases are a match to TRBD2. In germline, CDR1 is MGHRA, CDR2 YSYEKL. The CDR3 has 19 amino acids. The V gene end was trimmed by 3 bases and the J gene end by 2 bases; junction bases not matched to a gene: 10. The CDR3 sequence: CASSQEPGLAGITYNEQFF. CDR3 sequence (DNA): TGCGCCAGCAGCCAGGAGCCGGGACTAGCGGGGATAACCTACAATGAGCAGTTCTTC.

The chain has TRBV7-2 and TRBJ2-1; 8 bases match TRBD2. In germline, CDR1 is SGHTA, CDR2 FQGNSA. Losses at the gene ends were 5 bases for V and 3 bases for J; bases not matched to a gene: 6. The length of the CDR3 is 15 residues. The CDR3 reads CASSLSGTYYNEQFF. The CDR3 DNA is TGTGCCAGCAGCCTTAGCGGGACCTACTACAATGAGCAGTTCTTC.

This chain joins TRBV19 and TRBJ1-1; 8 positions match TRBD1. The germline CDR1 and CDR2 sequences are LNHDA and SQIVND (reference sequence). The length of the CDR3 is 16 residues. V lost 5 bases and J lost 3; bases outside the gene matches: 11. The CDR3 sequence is CASSGPGGRSDTEAFF. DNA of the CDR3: TGTGCCAGTAGTGGCCCAGGGGGCAGGTCGGACACTGAAGCTTTCTTT.

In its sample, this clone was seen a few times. The CDR3 DNA reads TGTGCCAGCAGTAAGGGACTAGCGGGAGGGGAGAATACGCAGTATTTT. This sequence encodes CASSKGLAGGENTQYF. J is TRBJ2-3 and V is TRBV11-2; 16 nucleotides match TRBD2. The length of the CDR3 is 16 residues. The trim removed 6 bases at V and 7 bases at J, leaving 7 bases unmatched. Germline assignment: CDR1 SGHAT and CDR2 FQNNGV.

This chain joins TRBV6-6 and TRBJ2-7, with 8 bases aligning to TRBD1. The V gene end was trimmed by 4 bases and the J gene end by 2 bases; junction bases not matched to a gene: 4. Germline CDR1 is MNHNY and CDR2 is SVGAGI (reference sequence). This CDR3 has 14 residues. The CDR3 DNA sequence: TGTGCCAGCAGTTCGTCGACAGGGGCCTACGAGCAGTACTTC. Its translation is CASSSSTGAYEQYF.

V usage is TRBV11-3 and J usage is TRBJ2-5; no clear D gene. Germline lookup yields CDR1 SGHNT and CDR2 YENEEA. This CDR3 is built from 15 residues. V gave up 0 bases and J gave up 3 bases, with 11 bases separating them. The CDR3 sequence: CASSLDGRLKETQYF. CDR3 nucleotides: TGTGCCAGCAGCTTAGATGGTCGACTTAAAGAGACCCAGTACTTC.

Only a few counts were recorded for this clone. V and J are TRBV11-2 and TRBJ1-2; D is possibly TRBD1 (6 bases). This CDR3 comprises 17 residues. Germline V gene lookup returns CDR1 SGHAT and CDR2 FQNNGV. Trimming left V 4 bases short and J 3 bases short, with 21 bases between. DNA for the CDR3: TGTGCCAGCAGCTGGACCCACAGGGAACGAGGCCACTATGGCTACACCTTC. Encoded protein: CASSWTHRERGHYGYTF.

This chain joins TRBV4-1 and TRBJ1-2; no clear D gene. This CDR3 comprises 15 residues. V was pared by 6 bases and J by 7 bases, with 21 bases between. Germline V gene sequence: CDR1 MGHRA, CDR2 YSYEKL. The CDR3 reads CASSPGRGGGFGYTF. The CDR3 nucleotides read TGCGCCAGCAGTCCGGGCCGTGGAGGTGGCTTTGGCTACACCTTC.

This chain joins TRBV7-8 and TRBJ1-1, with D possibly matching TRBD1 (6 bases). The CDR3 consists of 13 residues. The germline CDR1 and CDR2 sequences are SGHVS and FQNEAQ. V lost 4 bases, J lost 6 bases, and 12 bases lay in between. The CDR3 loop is CASSYRGQSEAFF. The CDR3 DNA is TGTGCCAGCAGCTATAGAGGACAGTCTGAAGCTTTCTTT.

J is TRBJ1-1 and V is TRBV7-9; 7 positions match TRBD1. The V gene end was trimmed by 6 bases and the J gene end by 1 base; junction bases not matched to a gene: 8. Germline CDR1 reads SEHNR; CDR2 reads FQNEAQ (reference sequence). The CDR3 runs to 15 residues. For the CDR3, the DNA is TGTGCCAGCAGAGCCCGGGACAGAAAGAACACTGAAGCTTTCTTT. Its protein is CASRARDRKNTEAFF.

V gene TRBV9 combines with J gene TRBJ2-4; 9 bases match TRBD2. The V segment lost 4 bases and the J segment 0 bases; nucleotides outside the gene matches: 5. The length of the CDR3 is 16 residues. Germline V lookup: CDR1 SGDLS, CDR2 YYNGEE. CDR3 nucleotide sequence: TGTGCCAGCAGCCCGGGGACTAGCCGAGCCAAAAACATTCAGTACTTC. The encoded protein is CASSPGTSRAKNIQYF.

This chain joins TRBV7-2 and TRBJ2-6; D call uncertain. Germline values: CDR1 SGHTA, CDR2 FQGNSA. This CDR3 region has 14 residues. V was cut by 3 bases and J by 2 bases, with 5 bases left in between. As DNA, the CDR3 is TGTGCCAGCAGCTTCGGTACTGGGGCCAACGTCCTGACTTTC. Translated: CASSFGTGANVLTF.